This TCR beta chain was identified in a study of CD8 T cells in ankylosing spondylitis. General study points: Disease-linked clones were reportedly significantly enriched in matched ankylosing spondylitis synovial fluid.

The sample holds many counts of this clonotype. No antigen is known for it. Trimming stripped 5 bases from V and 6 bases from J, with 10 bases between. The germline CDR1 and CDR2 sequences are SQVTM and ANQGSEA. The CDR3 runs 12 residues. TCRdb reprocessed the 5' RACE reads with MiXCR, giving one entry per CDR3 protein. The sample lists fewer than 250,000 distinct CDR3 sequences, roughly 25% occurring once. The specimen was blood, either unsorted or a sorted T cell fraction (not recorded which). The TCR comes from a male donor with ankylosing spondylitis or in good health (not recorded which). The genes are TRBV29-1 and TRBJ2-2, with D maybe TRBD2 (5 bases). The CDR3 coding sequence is TGCAGCGTTCCCATCGGGGCCGGGGAGCTGTTTTTT. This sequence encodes CSVPIGAGELFF.